A single sample is the source of the 22 T cell receptor beta chains below, sequenced in a study of shared clonotypes between healthy human individuals. The assay was immunoSEQ multiplex PCR, and TCRdb's table has in-frame clones only and misses some. Among 90,000 to 120,000 clones, about 72% were seen once, and the ten largest hold approximately 23%. Input material: memory CD8+ T cells sorted from blood. Described subset: CD45RO+ cells pooled with CCR7-negative TemRA cells. Every receptor here comes from a woman aged 25-40 years in good health.

The V gene is TRBV11-2, the J gene TRBJ2-3; D is perhaps TRBD2 (5 bases). Trimming removed 6 bases from V and 0 bases from J, with 13 bases in between. CDR1 is SGHAT and CDR2 is FQNNGV in the germline V gene. This CDR3 has 15 residues. CDR3 DNA sequence: TGTGCCAGCAGTAGATCCGGGGAGAGCACAGATACGCAGTATTTT. The encoded protein is CASSRSGESTDTQYF.

The chain joins TRBV6-6 to TRBJ1-1, with a possible D match to TRBD1 (6 bases). Germline lookup yields CDR1 MNHNY and CDR2 SVGAGI (reference sequence). The CDR3 runs 13 residues. The V end lost 7 bases, the J end lost 8 bases, and 17 bases lay between the germline ends. The CDR3 nucleotides read TGTGCCAGCACTGACAGGTCCTTCGGGGAAGCTTTCTTT. Translating gives CASTDRSFGEAFF.

This clone was seen ten or more times. V and J are TRBV25-1 and TRBJ2-2; D not certain. Trimming took 1 base from V and 2 from J, leaving 8 bases between them. Germline V gene data show CDR1 as MGHDK and CDR2 as SYGVNS. This CDR3 comprises 15 residues. CDR3 bases: TGTGCCAGCAGTGAATCCGGTGGAAACACCGGGGAGCTGTTTTTT. This codes for CASSESGGNTGELFF.

The chain employs TRBV10-3 and TRBJ2-1, with 10 nucleotides matching TRBD1. The ends lost 2 bases at V and 9 bases at J; junction bases unmatched: 13. CDR1 is ENHRY, CDR2 SYGVKD, per germline. The CDR3 loop spans 17 amino acids. The CDR3 loop reads CAISETSGRGDRGEQFF. DNA for the CDR3: TGTGCCATCAGTGAGACCAGTGGCAGGGGGGACAGGGGTGAGCAGTTCTTC.

This clone appeared once. The chain is built from TRBV2 and TRBJ2-1; TRBD2 aligns across 8 bases. The germline V gene has CDR1 SNHLY and CDR2 FYNNEI. The CDR3 spans 16 residues. The J segment lost 8 bases and the V segment lost 3 bases, leaving 12 bases of the junction unmatched. CDR3 residues: CASSDIWREDGDEQFF. The CDR3 nucleotides are TGTGCCAGCAGTGATATCTGGCGGGAGGATGGGGATGAGCAGTTCTTC.

This chain links TRBV7-8 with TRBJ2-1, with D maybe TRBD2 (5 bases). Germline V gene sequence: CDR1 SGHVS, CDR2 FQNEAQ. The V end was cut by 1 base, the J end by 5 bases, with 12 bases between. This CDR3 region has 15 residues. The CDR3 loop is CASSLGAGKDNEQFF. In DNA form, the CDR3 reads TGTGCCAGCAGCTTAGGTGCGGGCAAAGACAATGAGCAGTTCTTC.

The CDR3 nucleotides read TGTGCCAGCAGCTTTCAGGTTGAGCAGTTCTTC. This gives the protein CASSFQVEQFF. This chain connects TRBV5-6 to TRBJ2-1; D is undetermined. This CDR3 is 11 amino acids long. The germline V and J ends were trimmed by 2 bases and 9 bases, with 6 bases remaining between them. Germline lookup yields CDR1 SGHDT and CDR2 YYEEEE.

The rearrangement joins TRBV11-2 to TRBJ2-7; possible D gene TRBD2, 6 bases. Germline loops: CDR1 SGHAT, CDR2 FQNNGV. Trimming removed 5 bases from V and 3 bases from J, with 17 bases in between. This CDR3 has 15 residues. In DNA form, the CDR3 reads TGTGCCAGCAGCCCGCGGCACGGCGGGGTCTACGAGCAGTACTTC. Residues: CASSPRHGGVYEQYF.

This clone was seen more than once but under ten times. This sequence joins TRBV5-6 and TRBJ2-1; the D gene could be TRBD1 or TRBD2 (5 bases each). This CDR3 region has 12 residues. CDR1 and CDR2 (germline): SGHDT, YYEEEE. V gave up 1 base and J gave up 9 bases, with 8 bases separating them. The CDR3 spells CASSLTRGEQFF. DNA for the CDR3: TGTGCCAGCAGCTTGACTAGGGGTGAGCAGTTCTTC.

Ten or more counts support this clone. The J gene is TRBJ2-5, the V gene TRBV9; 8 bases agree with TRBD1. With V trimmed by 4 bases and J by 2 bases, 7 bases remained unmatched. In germline, CDR1 is SGDLS, CDR2 YYNGEE. CDR3 length: 15 residues. The CDR3 DNA reads TGTGCCAGCAGCTTAGGGGGGACAGGTCAAGAGACCCAGTACTTC. Amino acids: CASSLGGTGQETQYF.

V and J are TRBV14 and TRBJ2-5; the D gene is possibly TRBD2 (6 bases). The end of the DNA is better explained by TRBJ2-7, so the J call may be wrong. The CDR3 totals 15 residues. Germline V gives CDR1 SGHDN, CDR2 FVKESK. CDR3 nucleotide sequence: TGTGCCAGCAGCCAACCTAGCGCGGGATTCTACGAGCAGTACTTC. Translating gives CASSQPSAGFYEQYF.

The rearrangement uses TRBV5-1 and TRBJ2-5; 11 bases map to TRBD2. Judging by the DNA end, TRBJ2-7 fits better; the J call may be wrong. The length of the CDR3 is 16 residues. Per the germline V gene, CDR1 is SGHRS and CDR2 is YFSETQ. CDR3 sequence (DNA): TGCGCCAGCAGCTCCAAAACTAGCGGGAGAACCTACGAGCAGTACTTC. Its protein product is CASSSKTSGRTYEQYF.

This chain joins TRBV27 and TRBJ2-1; D gene ambiguous. Germline V lookup: CDR1 MNHEY, CDR2 SMNVEV (reference sequence). The CDR3 contains 13 residues. V dropped 5 bases and J dropped 4 bases, with 9 bases sitting between them. The CDR3 DNA is TGTGCCAGCAGTGGCCAAGATTACAATGAGCAGTTCTTC. Residues: CASSGQDYNEQFF.

A few counts support this clone. CDR3 region: CASSLVSGTDEQFF. The CDR3 DNA is TGTGCCAGCAGTTTAGTCTCGGGGACCGATGAGCAGTTCTTC. This chain connects TRBV27 to TRBJ2-1; the D call may be TRBD1 or TRBD2 (5 bases each). This CDR3 comprises 14 residues. Trimming left V 2 bases short and J 8 bases short, with 13 bases between. Germline V gene data show CDR1 as MNHEY and CDR2 as SMNVEV (reference sequence).

The chain carries TRBV28 and TRBJ2-1; 8 bases fit TRBD1. The CDR3 contains 15 residues. CDR1 MDHEN and CDR2 SYDVKM come from the germline V gene. V was pared by 6 bases and J by 1 base, with 5 bases of the junction left unmatched. The CDR3 reads CASRRQGRSYNEQFF. The CDR3 DNA reads TGTGCCAGCAGAAGACAGGGGCGATCCTACAATGAGCAGTTCTTC.

This clone was seen a few times. CDR3 nucleotide sequence: TGTGCCAGCAGCTCGACGACCGGGACTAGCGGCTACGAGCAGTACTTC. Its translation is CASSSTTGTSGYEQYF. This chain connects TRBV5-6 to TRBJ2-7, with 11 bases matching TRBD2. The CDR3 loop spans 16 amino acids. Germline loops: CDR1 SGHDT, CDR2 YYEEEE. V shed 3 bases, J shed 3 bases, and the junction held 8 bases outside the gene matches. The full variable domain, completed using reference TRBV5-6 and TRBJ2-7, is DAGVTQSPTHLIKTRGQQVTLRCSPKSGHDTVSWYQQALGQGPQFIFQYYEEEERQRGNFPDRFSGHQFPNYSSELNVNALLLGDSALYLCASSSTTGTSGYEQYFGPGTRLTVT.

CDR3 residues: CASSFGKVEVETQYF. CDR3 nucleotides: TGTGCCAGCAGTTTCGGGAAGGTGGAGGTGGAGACCCAGTACTTC. This chain joins TRBV27 and TRBJ2-5; TRBD2 is a possible D gene (5 bases). The CDR3 spans 15 residues. The V and J ends lost 3 bases and 5 bases respectively, with 16 bases between them. Germline CDR1 MNHEY, CDR2 SMNVEV (reference sequence).

This chain connects TRBV10-3 to TRBJ1-1, with TRBD1 identical over 10 bases. The V gene's germline CDR1 is ENHRY and CDR2 SYGVKD. CDR3 length equals 16 residues. V lost 6 bases to trimming and J lost 1 base; unmatched junction nucleotides: 8. CDR3 sequence: CAISEDRGLSNTEAFF. The CDR3, as DNA: TGTGCCATCAGCGAAGACAGGGGGCTGTCGAACACTGAAGCTTTCTTT.

The chain joins TRBV4-1 to TRBJ1-1; D remains unclear. This CDR3 has 15 residues. CDR1 and CDR2 (germline): MGHRA, YSYEKL. The ends were cut back, 6 bases at V and 4 bases at J, with 18 bases in the middle. CDR3 bases: TGCGCCAGCAGAACAATCCACCGACTTTTCACTGAAGCTTTCTTT. It is translated as CASRTIHRLFTEAFF.

This clone was counted only a few times. The J gene is TRBJ2-1, the V gene TRBV5-1, with TRBD2 as a possible D gene (7 bases). CDR3 length: 18 amino acids. Germline values: CDR1 SGHRS, CDR2 YFSETQ. The V and J ends lost 0 bases and 8 bases respectively, with 24 bases between them. The CDR3 is CASSLALSSGGGRDEQFF. The CDR3 region has the DNA TGCGCCAGCAGCTTGGCCCTTTCCTCGGGGGGCGGAAGGGATGAGCAGTTCTTC.

J is TRBJ2-7 and V is TRBV5-8; D is unresolved. V was clipped by 4 bases and J by 9 bases, with 20 bases between them. The germline V gene has CDR1 SGHTS and CDR2 YDEGEE. The CDR3 extends over 14 amino acids. The CDR3 nucleotides are TGTGCCAGCAGCACGGAGATCGGGCCTCGGGTGCAGTACTTC. It codes for CASSTEIGPRVQYF.

The rearrangement uses TRBV7-8 and TRBJ2-3, with D perhaps given as TRBD1 or TRBD2 (5 bases each). The CDR3 totals 17 residues. Germline V gives CDR1 SGHVS, CDR2 FQNEAQ. Trimming removed 6 bases from V and 2 bases from J, with 21 bases in between. The CDR3 loop is CASSLPSRGAYTDTQYF. For the CDR3, the DNA is TGTGCCAGCAGTCTTCCCAGCCGGGGCGCTTACACAGATACGCAGTATTTT.